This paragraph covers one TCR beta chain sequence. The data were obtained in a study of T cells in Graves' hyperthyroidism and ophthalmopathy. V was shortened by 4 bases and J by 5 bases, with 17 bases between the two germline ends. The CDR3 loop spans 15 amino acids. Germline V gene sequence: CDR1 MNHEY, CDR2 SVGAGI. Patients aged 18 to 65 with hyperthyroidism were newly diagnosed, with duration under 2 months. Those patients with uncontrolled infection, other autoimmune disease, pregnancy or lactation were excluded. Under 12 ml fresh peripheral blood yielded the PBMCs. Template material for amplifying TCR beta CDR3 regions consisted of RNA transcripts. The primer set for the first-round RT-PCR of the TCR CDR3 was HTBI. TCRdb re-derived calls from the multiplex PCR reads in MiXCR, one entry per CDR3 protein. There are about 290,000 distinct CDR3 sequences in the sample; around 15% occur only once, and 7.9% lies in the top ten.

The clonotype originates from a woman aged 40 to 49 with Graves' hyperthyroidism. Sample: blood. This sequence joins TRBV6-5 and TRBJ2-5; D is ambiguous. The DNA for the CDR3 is TGTGCCAGCAGTTTTCCCCTAGGCGGTGGCGAGACCCAGTACTTC. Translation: CASSFPLGGGETQYF.